This entry lists 10 T cell receptor beta chains sequenced from one sample in a study of T cells in Graves' hyperthyroidism and ophthalmopathy. Amplified TCR beta CDR3 regions derived from RNA transcripts. A first-round RT-PCR of the TCR CDR3 used the HTBI primer set. In TCRdb, the multiplex PCR reads were re-called with MiXCR into one record per CDR3 protein. The data contain hundreds of thousands of distinct CDR3 sequences, roughly 37% of them seen just once; the ten biggest clones take up approximately 8.7%. The sample was blood. The receptors derive from a man younger than 30 with Graves' hyperthyroidism.

The CDR3 here is CASRSSGGTEKLFF. The DNA for the CDR3 is TGTGCCAGCAGATCATCAGGGGGAACGGAAAAACTGTTTTTT. The rearrangement links TRBV7-9 to TRBJ1-4; 7 nucleotides align to TRBD1. The ends lost 6 bases at V and 8 bases at J; junction bases unmatched: 9. This CDR3 is built from 14 residues. Germline V lookup: CDR1 SEHNR, CDR2 FQNEAQ (reference sequence).

The CDR3 is CAISGRTGSGYGYTF. The DNA of the CDR3 is TGTGCCATCAGTGGCCGGACAGGTTCTGGCTATGGCTACACCTTC. The chain links TRBV10-3 to TRBJ1-2; 7 bases are shared with TRBD1. CDR1 ENHRY and CDR2 SYGVKD come from the germline V gene. Trimming cost V 4 bases and J 4 bases; bases outside gene matches: 9. CDR3 length: 15 amino acids.

This clonotype was picked up many times. This sequence joins TRBV5-1 and TRBJ1-1; 9 bases fit TRBD1. Germline lookup yields CDR1 SGHRS and CDR2 YFSETQ. V gave up 3 bases and J gave up 4 bases; unmatched junction bases: 10. The CDR3 length is 16 residues. The CDR3 loop reads CASSWGTGTSSTEAFF. The DNA of the CDR3 is TGCGCCAGCAGCTGGGGGACAGGGACGTCGAGCACTGAAGCTTTCTTT.

In this sample, this clonotype turned up many times. V gene TRBV10-3 combines with J gene TRBJ1-2; 7 nucleotides align to TRBD1. V trimming: 3 bases; J trimming: 7 bases; junction bases outside the gene matches: 5. Germline CDR1 ENHRY, CDR2 SYGVKD. The CDR3 spans 13 residues. The CDR3 protein is CAISDYRQGGYTF. The CDR3 bases are TGTGCCATCAGTGACTACAGACAGGGTGGCTACACCTTC.

This chain uses TRBV7-9 with TRBJ1-5; D gene uncertain. The CDR3 runs to 15 residues. V lost 6 bases and J 4 bases, leaving 16 bases between the germline ends. Germline V gene lookup returns CDR1 SEHNR and CDR2 FQNEAQ (reference sequence). CDR3 residues: CASSRGNGGNQPQHF. The CDR3 region has the DNA TGTGCCAGCAGTAGAGGCAATGGAGGGAATCAGCCCCAGCATTTT.

The table lists this clonotype with many counts. This chain uses TRBV20-1 with TRBJ1-5; no definite D call. Germline V CDR1 and CDR2: DFQATT, SNEGSKA (reference sequence). V dropped 0 bases and J dropped 3 bases, with 6 bases sitting between them. The CDR3 consists of 13 residues. CDR3 sequence: CSARDQPNQPQHF. The CDR3 bases are TGCAGTGCTAGAGACCAGCCCAATCAGCCCCAGCATTTT.

The chain has TRBV2 and TRBJ2-7; perhaps D is TRBD1 or TRBD2 (5 bases each). Trimming took 6 bases from V and 3 from J, leaving 21 bases between them. The CDR3 totals 16 residues. Germline values: CDR1 SNHLY, CDR2 FYNNEI. The CDR3 DNA sequence: TGTGCCAGCAGCTTTGAGGCAGGGAGATTTTTCTACGAGCAGTACTTC. Amino acids: CASSFEAGRFFYEQYF. Full variable domain (outside the CDR3, taken from reference TRBV2 and TRBJ2-7): EPEVTQTPSHQVTQMGQEVILRCVPISNHLYFYWYRQILGQKVEFLVSFYNNEISEKSEIFDDQFSVERPDGSNFTLKIRSTKLEDSAMYFCASSFEAGRFFYEQYFGPGTRLTVT.

Concerning this clonotype itself: Here the CDR3 omits its conserved ending phenylalanine or tryptophan, so a read error is the likely source. The chain couples TRBV9 to TRBJ1-1; the D gene is possibly TRBD1 (5 bases). CDR1 is SGDLS, CDR2 YYNGEE, per germline. There are 16 residues in the CDR3. Trimming took off 0 bases at V and 0 bases at J, with 12 bases between the two ends. This CDR3 reads CASSVASGTVNTEAFP. The CDR3 DNA follows: TGTGCCAGCAGCGTAGCTTCAGGGACGGTGAACACTGAAGCTTTCCCT.

For this clonotype: Its ends do not fully match the called genes, so a read error is possible. The chain carries TRBV9 and TRBJ1-1; TRBD1 matches 11 bases. The CDR3 has 11 amino acids. Germline CDR1 SGDLS, CDR2 YYNGEE. CDR3 loop: CARDRGAEAFF. The CDR3, as DNA: TGCGCCAGGGACAGGGGGGCTGAAGCTTTCTTT.

V is TRBV29-1 and J is TRBJ2-5; D uncertain. Germline CDR1 and CDR2: SQVTM and ANQGSEA. Trimming took off 8 bases at V and 6 bases at J, with 16 bases between the two ends. CDR3 length equals 12 residues. The CDR3 DNA reads as TGCAGCAGCGAATGGGCACATAAGACCCAGTACTTC. Translating it yields CSSEWAHKTQYF.